The 26 T cell receptor beta chains reported below all come from one sample, sequenced in a study of blood T cells in healthy people across ages. The authors ran a second PCR of 7 to 11 cycles using a sample-barcoded 5' primer and a J-beta primer mix. Using its own MiXCR run on the 5' RACE reads, TCRdb lists one record per CDR3 protein. The sample shows roughly 2 million distinct CDR3 sequences, around 50% of them seen only once. The sequenced sample was blood. The receptors stem from a middle-aged woman in good health.

The chain recombines TRBV6-2 or TRBV6-3 with TRBJ1-1, with unresolved D. Germline V gene sequence: CDR1 MNHEY, CDR2 SVGEGT. The germline V and J ends were trimmed by 7 bases and 3 bases, with 12 bases remaining between them. The CDR3 runs to 13 residues. The CDR3 DNA reads TGTGCCAGCAATCAGGACGGGTACACTGAAGCTTTCTTT. Its translation is CASNQDGYTEAFF.

The J gene is TRBJ2-1, the V gene TRBV6-2 or TRBV6-3; D tentatively fits TRBD1 or TRBD2 (5 bases each). Trimming stripped 8 bases from V and 0 bases from J, with 11 bases between. Germline values: CDR1 MNHEY, CDR2 SVGEGT. This CDR3 is built from 14 residues. Written as DNA, the CDR3 is TGTGCCAGCCAGGGACCGAGCTCCTACAATGAGCAGTTCTTC. This sequence encodes CASQGPSSYNEQFF.

This clonotype has only one observation. The CDR3 region has the DNA TGCGCCAGCAGCTTGGTGATTGGGACTCTGAACACTGAAGCTTTCTTT. Residues: CASSLVIGTLNTEAFF. This chain uses TRBV5-1 with TRBJ1-1; D perhaps matches TRBD1 (5 bases). Per the germline V gene, CDR1 is SGHRS and CDR2 is YFSETQ. V lost 0 bases and J 0 bases, leaving 12 bases between the germline ends. This CDR3 spans 16 amino acids. Drawing the rest from reference TRBV5-1 and TRBJ1-1, the complete variable domain is KAGVTQTPRYLIKTRGQQVTLSCSPISGHRSVSWYQQTPGQGLQFLFEYFSETQRNKGNFPGRFSGRQFSNSRSEMNVSTLELGDSALYLCASSLVIGTLNTEAFFGQGTRLTVV.

This chain uses TRBV2 with TRBJ1-2, with TRBD1 as a possible D gene (5 bases). Between the trimmed V and J ends, which lost 6 bases and 4 bases, there was a span of 18 bases. Germline V lookup: CDR1 SNHLY, CDR2 FYNNEI. The CDR3 runs 15 residues. The CDR3 loop is CASSHFPTAPYGYTF. CDR3 nucleotides: TGTGCCAGCAGCCATTTCCCGACAGCGCCCTATGGCTACACCTTC.

This clonotype was seen more than once but under ten times. V is TRBV7-9 and J is TRBJ1-2; no clear D. Trimming left V 1 base short and J 4 bases short, with 10 bases between. The CDR3 extends over 14 amino acids. Germline V gives CDR1 SEHNR, CDR2 FQNEAQ (reference sequence). This chain's CDR3 is CASSLVSLSYGYTF. CDR3 nucleotide sequence: TGTGCCAGCAGCTTAGTTTCTTTGAGCTATGGCTACACCTTC.

This clonotype has more than one count but fewer than ten. The V and J genes are TRBV7-2 and TRBJ2-7; D is uncertain. Per the germline V gene, CDR1 is SGHTA and CDR2 is FQGNSA. Trimming took off 5 bases at V and 7 bases at J, with 12 bases between the two ends. The CDR3 runs to 12 residues. CDR3 coding DNA: TGTGCCAGCAGCACCCCGTACGGTGAGCAGTACTTC. Translated: CASSTPYGEQYF.

This chain uses TRBV4-1 with TRBJ1-4, with D perhaps matching TRBD1 (5 bases). This CDR3 contains 15 residues. The V and J ends lost 1 base and 7 bases respectively, with 13 bases between them. The germline V gene has CDR1 MGHRA and CDR2 YSYEKL. The CDR3 DNA is TGCGCCAGCAGCCAAGGTCGGGGCGCTGGTGAAAAACTGTTTTTT. Translation: CASSQGRGAGEKLFF.

The table lists this clonotype with a few counts. The chain links TRBV28 to TRBJ1-2; 8 bases map to TRBD1. Germline V gene sequence: CDR1 MDHEN, CDR2 SYDVKM. The J segment lost 5 bases and the V segment lost 6 bases, leaving 5 bases of the junction unmatched. The CDR3 contains 13 residues. CDR3 region: CASRWDRRYGYTF. CDR3 coding DNA: TGTGCCAGCAGGTGGGACAGGAGATATGGCTACACCTTC.

The chain carries TRBV28 and TRBJ1-2; tentatively, D is TRBD1 (5 bases). Germline CDR1 MDHEN, CDR2 SYDVKM. The CDR3 contains 14 residues. Trimming stripped 6 bases from V and 8 bases from J, with 19 bases between. In nucleotides, the CDR3 is TGTGCCAGCAGCTCCGTCCCGGGGCCATCGGGCTACACCTTC. It codes for CASSSVPGPSGYTF.

In DNA form, the CDR3 reads TGTGCCAGCACCGATGGAGGTAACAGCGGGGGGAATCAGCCCCAGCATTTT. Protein sequence: CASTDGGNSGGNQPQHF. The gene calls are TRBV12-3 or TRBV12-4 and TRBJ1-5; a weak D match, TRBD1 (5 bases). The ends were cut back, 7 bases at V and 4 bases at J, with 23 bases in the middle. The CDR3 loop spans 17 amino acids.

The CDR3 sequence: CASSSPADYEQYF. The CDR3 DNA reads TGTGCCAGCAGCTCCCCGGCGGACTACGAGCAGTACTTC. V is TRBV7-9 and J is TRBJ2-7; D is unclear. Per germline, CDR1 SEHNR and CDR2 FQNEAQ (reference sequence). The ends were cut back, 4 bases at V and 3 bases at J, with 10 bases in the middle. The CDR3 is made up of 13 amino acids.

The V call is TRBV14, the J call TRBJ2-5; no firm D call. The germline V gene has CDR1 SGHDN and CDR2 FVKESK. Between the trimmed V and J ends, which lost 0 bases and 13 bases, there was a span of 12 bases. The CDR3 has 12 residues. The CDR3 sequence: CASSQDSYERYF. CDR3 DNA: TGTGCCAGCAGCCAAGACTCCTACGAGCGGTACTTC.

This sequence joins TRBV20-1 and TRBJ2-1; 11 nucleotides match TRBD2. Germline V gene lookup returns CDR1 DFQATT and CDR2 SNEGSKA (reference sequence). The CDR3 has 15 residues. V trimming: 6 bases; J trimming: 2 bases; junction bases outside the gene matches: 6. CDR3 sequence (DNA): TGCAGTGCACTCGTGACTAGCGGGGCCTACAATGAGCAGTTCTTC. Its protein product is CSALVTSGAYNEQFF.

This clonotype was seen only a few times. The chain recombines TRBV29-1 with TRBJ1-2, with D unresolved. The CDR3 loop spans 13 amino acids. Germline assignment: CDR1 SQVTM and CDR2 ANQGSEA. V lost 0 bases to trimming and J lost 8 bases, with 13 bases between them. This CDR3 is CSVEDPRAAGYTF. In nucleotides, the CDR3 is TGCAGCGTTGAAGATCCTCGGGCTGCCGGCTACACCTTC.

The chain uses TRBV10-2 and TRBJ1-2, with 12 bases identical to TRBD1. The CDR3 extends over 13 amino acids. After removal of 4 bases from V and 10 bases from J, the junction contained 4 bases not matched to a gene. Germline loops: CDR1 WSHSY, CDR2 SAAADI. This chain's CDR3 is CASSAGTGGAYTF. CDR3 nucleotide sequence: TGCGCCAGCAGTGCCGGGACAGGGGGCGCCTACACCTTC.

This chain uses TRBV20-1 with TRBJ1-2; 10 bases map to TRBD1. V gave up 3 bases and J gave up 6 bases; unmatched junction bases: 4. The CDR3 is 13 residues long. Per the germline V gene, CDR1 is DFQATT and CDR2 is SNEGSKA (reference sequence). The CDR3 sequence is CSARTGGDHGYTF. The CDR3 DNA follows: TGCAGTGCTAGGACAGGGGGCGATCATGGCTACACCTTC.

As for this clonotype: The junction and the germline gene differ at one end; a read error may be behind it. The rearrangement links TRBV24-1 to TRBJ2-5; weak D call: TRBD1 (6 bases). The V gene's germline CDR1 is KGHDR and CDR2 SFDVKD. This CDR3 comprises 15 residues. The CDR3 region has the DNA TGTGCCACCAGTGATCGTGGGCAGGGGCCAGAGACCCTGTACTTC. Protein sequence: CATSDRGQGPETLYF.

The CDR3 DNA reads as TGCGCCAGCAGCTTGGTCGGCGCCCAAGGGGCAGGAGAGACCCAGTACTTC. Its translation is CASSLVGAQGAGETQYF. This rearrangement joins TRBV5-1 to TRBJ2-5, with D perhaps matching TRBD1 (5 bases). The CDR3 is 17 residues long. The V and J ends lost 0 bases and 4 bases respectively, with 19 bases between them. CDR1 and CDR2 from the germline V gene are SGHRS and YFSETQ.

This clonotype was detected a few times. The V gene is TRBV7-9, the J gene TRBJ2-7, with a possible D match to TRBD2 (5 bases). V lost 3 bases, J lost 3 bases, and 12 bases lay in between. The CDR3 runs 14 residues. The germline V gene encodes CDR1 SEHNR and CDR2 FQNEAQ (reference sequence). The DNA of the CDR3 is TGTGCCAGCAGCTTGCTGGGCGGAGGCTACGAGCAGTACTTC. Its translation is CASSLLGGGYEQYF.

The V and J genes are TRBV9 and TRBJ2-7; TRBD2 matches at 7 bases. The end of the DNA fits TRBJ2-5 better, so the J call may be wrong. The CDR3 runs to 15 residues. Germline CDR1 is SGDLS and CDR2 is YYNGEE. CDR3: CASSPLGGKWETQYF. CDR3 DNA sequence: TGTGCCAGCAGCCCCCTGGGGGGGAAATGGGAGACCCAGTACTTC.

Concerning this clonotype itself: At one end, the junction sequence differs from germline, possibly due to a read error. The chain employs TRBV4-3 and TRBJ1-2; 9 bases are a match to TRBD1. The length of the CDR3 is 18 residues. Germline CDR1 and CDR2: LGHNA and YSLEER. CDR3 in amino acids: CAGSQAGTGLLVDYGYTF. In DNA, the CDR3 is TGCGCCGGCAGCCAGGCCGGGACAGGGCTCTTGGTGGACTATGGCTACACCTTC.

In this sample, this clonotype turned up a few times. The chain uses TRBV7-6 and TRBJ2-1; D gene uncertain. Per the germline V gene, CDR1 is SGHVS and CDR2 is FNYEAQ. The CDR3 contains 15 residues. V lost 4 bases and J 1 base, leaving 11 bases between the germline ends. The CDR3 bases are TGTGCCAGCAGCTCCAGTTCTAGGTCCTACAATGAGCAGTTCTTC. Protein product: CASSSSSRSYNEQFF.

This clonotype was detected a few times. The rearrangement joins TRBV6-2 or TRBV6-3 to TRBJ1-2; 7 bases fit TRBD1. CDR3 length: 19 amino acids. CDR1 is MNHEY and CDR2 is SVGEGT in the germline V gene. V lost 2 bases, J lost 6 bases, and 21 bases stayed unmatched. The CDR3 sequence is CASSYDSDREDPRLNGYTF. In nucleotides, the CDR3 is TGTGCCAGCAGTTACGATTCTGACAGGGAAGATCCACGACTAAATGGCTACACCTTC.

The J gene is TRBJ2-4, the V gene TRBV7-9, with D perhaps TRBD1 (5 bases). Germline V lookup: CDR1 SEHNR, CDR2 FQNEAQ (reference sequence). V shed 6 bases and J shed 0 bases, with 12 bases lying between them. CDR3 size: 15 residues. The CDR3 DNA is TGTGCCAGCAGTTACGACAGCCCAGCCAAAAACATTCAGTACTTC. Protein product: CASSYDSPAKNIQYF.

The chain recombines TRBV7-6 with TRBJ1-6, with a possible D match to TRBD1 (5 bases). Germline V gives CDR1 SGHVS, CDR2 FNYEAQ. Trimming left V 1 base short and J 9 bases short, with 16 bases between. The CDR3 totals 16 residues. The CDR3, as DNA: TGTGCCAGCAGCTTAGGAGGGGAATTGGGAAGTTCACCCCTCCACTTT. Translated, it gives CASSLGGELGSSPLHF.

This clonotype was counted a single time. The gene calls are TRBV25-1 and TRBJ1-5; D remains unclear. V was cut by 7 bases and J by 4 bases, with 23 bases left in between. CDR1 and CDR2 (germline): MGHDK, SYGVNS. This CDR3 is 17 amino acids long. The CDR3 spells CASIKGGNRPLNQPQHF. CDR3 nucleotide sequence: TGTGCCAGCATAAAAGGAGGGAATCGGCCTTTAAATCAGCCCCAGCATTTT.